The 30 T cell receptor beta chains presented below share a single source sample, sequenced in a study of cytomegalovirus exposure and HLA in healthy donors. Data came from immunoSEQ multiplex PCR; TCRdb stores just in-frame clones and leaves some out. Of 250,000 or so clones listed, around 90% were seen once; the top ten hold 0.35% to 0.4%. Input material: PBMCs. The receptors derive from a woman aged 18-35 years in good health and CMV-seronegative.

The rearrangement joins TRBV5-6 to TRBJ2-3; maybe TRBD2 (7 bases). The CDR3 consists of 15 residues. Germline lookup yields CDR1 SGHDT and CDR2 YYEEEE. The V gene lost 4 bases and the J gene lost 5 bases, with 17 bases spanning the gap. The CDR3 sequence: CASSRSGGRRDTQYF. The CDR3 DNA reads as TGTGCCAGCAGCAGGTCCGGGGGGCGGAGAGATACGCAGTATTTT.

J is TRBJ2-7 and V is TRBV9; perhaps TRBD1 as D (6 bases). Per germline, CDR1 SGDLS and CDR2 YYNGEE. The CDR3 totals 18 residues. V shed 0 bases and J shed 0 bases, with 19 bases lying between them. The CDR3 DNA reads TGTGCCAGCAGCGTAGCTACTGCGACAGGACAAACCTCCTACGAGCAGTACTTC. The encoded protein is CASSVATATGQTSYEQYF.

V and J are TRBV27 and TRBJ2-1; the D is unclear. Germline V gene lookup returns CDR1 MNHEY and CDR2 SMNVEV (reference sequence). Trimming shortened V by 5 bases and J by 6 bases, and 8 bases separated the two germline ends. The CDR3 totals 12 residues. CDR3 sequence (DNA): TGTGCCAGCAGTCCTCTTAGCAATGAGCAGTTCTTC. Translation: CASSPLSNEQFF.

The gene calls are TRBV14 and TRBJ2-1; D is uncertain. Germline assignment: CDR1 SGHDN and CDR2 FVKESK. V lost 1 base, J lost 3 bases, and 4 bases lay in between. The CDR3 sequence is 13 residues long. The CDR3 loop is CASSQANYNEQFF. DNA of the CDR3: TGTGCCAGCAGCCAAGCCAACTACAATGAGCAGTTCTTC.

V and J are TRBV5-8 and TRBJ1-1; tentative D call: TRBD1 (5 bases). V lost 4 bases and J 5 bases, leaving 21 bases between the germline ends. The CDR3 spans 16 residues. CDR1 is SGHTS and CDR2 is YDEGEE in the germline V gene. CDR3 DNA sequence: TGTGCCAGCAGCCCCGGGACTGACGTACGGTTGACTGAAGCTTTCTTT. Translating it yields CASSPGTDVRLTEAFF.

The chain combines TRBV2 with TRBJ2-3; 11 bases align to TRBD2. CDR1 is SNHLY and CDR2 is FYNNEI in the germline V gene. This CDR3 region has 16 residues. With V trimmed by 3 bases and J by 2 bases, 4 bases remained unmatched. Written as DNA, the CDR3 is TGTGCCAGCAGTGAGTTTAGCGGGGGGGTCACAGATACGCAGTATTTT. It is translated as CASSEFSGGVTDTQYF.

This chain links TRBV25-1 with TRBJ1-1; no clear D gene. Trimming left V 1 base short and J 1 base short, with 10 bases between. Germline V gives CDR1 MGHDK, CDR2 SYGVNS. The CDR3 length is 15 residues. The DNA for the CDR3 is TGTGCCAGCAGTGAATTTGTGGGAGAGAACACTGAAGCTTTCTTT. Translated, it gives CASSEFVGENTEAFF.

V and J are TRBV10-3 and TRBJ2-7; 10 bases are shared with TRBD1. V lost 3 bases, J lost 7 bases, and 3 bases stayed unmatched. This CDR3 spans 13 amino acids. Germline V gene sequence: CDR1 ENHRY, CDR2 SYGVKD. CDR3 nucleotide sequence: TGTGCCATCAGTGACAGGGACAGGGGAGAGCAGTACTTC. Translating gives CAISDRDRGEQYF.

This chain joins TRBV6-1 and TRBJ2-5, with 7 bases identical to TRBD1. CDR1 and CDR2 (germline): MNHNS, SASEGT. The J segment lost 2 bases and the V segment lost 4 bases, leaving 7 bases of the junction unmatched. CDR3 size: 15 residues. The CDR3 here is CASSATGTAQETQYF. CDR3 DNA: TGTGCCAGCAGTGCCACCGGGACAGCTCAAGAGACCCAGTACTTC.

This clone appeared a single time. This chain joins TRBV6-1 and TRBJ2-4; a weak D match, TRBD2 (6 bases). CDR3 length: 14 amino acids. V was shortened by 3 bases and J by 3 bases, with 9 bases between the two germline ends. Germline assignment: CDR1 MNHNS and CDR2 SASEGT. The CDR3 region is CASSDGGNKNIQYF. For the CDR3, the DNA is TGTGCCAGCAGTGATGGGGGGAACAAAAACATTCAGTACTTC.

The chain is built from TRBV4-1 and TRBJ1-1, with D unclear. Germline CDR1 MGHRA, CDR2 YSYEKL. The CDR3 has 14 amino acids. V was pared by 4 bases and J by 7 bases, with 16 bases between. The CDR3 spells CASSPFSSGVEAFF. CDR3 coding DNA: TGCGCCAGCAGCCCCTTTAGTTCGGGTGTTGAAGCTTTCTTT.

The chain combines TRBV28 with TRBJ2-7; TRBD1 matches 8 bases. Germline assignment: CDR1 MDHEN and CDR2 SYDVKM. The CDR3 is 16 amino acids. V shed 5 bases, J shed 1 base, and the junction held 10 bases outside the gene matches. The CDR3 region is CASSGVRDRISYEQYF. CDR3 coding DNA: TGTGCCAGCAGTGGGGTAAGGGACAGGATATCCTACGAGCAGTACTTC.

This clone appeared a single time. The gene calls are TRBV19 and TRBJ1-5; D is ambiguous. The V gene's germline CDR1 is LNHDA and CDR2 SQIVND (reference sequence). Deletions cut 2 bases from V and 1 base from J, with 9 bases between. The CDR3 is made up of 15 amino acids. CDR3 in DNA: TGTGCCAGTAGTATATCCGGGTTGAGCAATCAGCCCCAGCATTTT. It translates to CASSISGLSNQPQHF.

V usage is TRBV28 and J usage is TRBJ1-2; D may be TRBD1 (6 bases). In germline, CDR1 is MDHEN, CDR2 SYDVKM. This CDR3 has 12 residues. Trimming stripped 8 bases from V and 7 bases from J, with 14 bases between. The DNA of the CDR3 is TGTGCCAGCTCTCGGACAGTAGGTGGCTACACCTTC. It encodes CASSRTVGGYTF.

This sequence joins TRBV10-1 and TRBJ1-6; a possible D gene is TRBD1 (6 bases). Trimming left V 4 bases short and J 7 bases short, with 11 bases between. Germline-derived CDR1 and CDR2 are WNHNN and SYGVQD (reference sequence). This CDR3 has 14 residues. This chain's CDR3 is CASSVPGDNSPLHF. The CDR3 coding sequence is TGCGCCAGCAGTGTCCCAGGGGACAATTCACCCCTCCACTTT.

This clone was counted once. The V and J genes are TRBV5-1 and TRBJ2-1; 15 positions match TRBD2. There are 17 residues in the CDR3. With V trimmed by 3 bases and J by 4 bases, 5 bases remained unmatched. Germline V gene data show CDR1 as SGHRS and CDR2 as YFSETQ. In DNA, the CDR3 is TGCGCCAGCAGCTGGACTAGCGGGGGGGCCGCGTACAATGAGCAGTTCTTC. This gives the protein CASSWTSGGAAYNEQFF.

This chain connects TRBV5-1 to TRBJ2-1, with 7 positions matching TRBD2. The J segment lost 0 bases and the V segment lost 4 bases, leaving 7 bases of the junction unmatched. From germline, CDR1 is SGHRS and CDR2 YFSETQ. The CDR3 sequence is 16 residues long. DNA of the CDR3: TGCGCCAGCAGCGGCGGGGGTGGGAGCTCCTACAATGAGCAGTTCTTC. This codes for CASSGGGGSSYNEQFF. Using reference TRBV5-1 and TRBJ2-1 for the parts outside the CDR3, the full variable domain is KAGVTQTPRYLIKTRGQQVTLSCSPISGHRSVSWYQQTPGQGLQFLFEYFSETQRNKGNFPGRFSGRQFSNSRSEMNVSTLELGDSALYLCASSGGGGSSYNEQFFGPGTRLTVL.

The rearrangement joins TRBV7-9 to TRBJ2-2, with a weak D call TRBD1 (6 bases). The CDR3 runs 18 residues. The germline V gene has CDR1 SEHNR and CDR2 FQNEAQ (reference sequence). V dropped 2 bases and J dropped 6 bases, with 22 bases sitting between them. CDR3 DNA: TGTGCCAGCAGCTTAAGGGCCGATGTCAGGGGAGAGGCCGGGGAGCTGTTTTTT. This sequence encodes CASSLRADVRGEAGELFF.

The V gene is TRBV10-3, the J gene TRBJ1-1; D is ambiguous. Between the trimmed V and J ends, which lost 0 bases and 1 base, there was a span of 9 bases. The CDR3 totals 15 residues. Germline V lookup: CDR1 ENHRY, CDR2 SYGVKD. The CDR3 protein is CAISESRQTNTEAFF. The DNA for the CDR3 is TGTGCCATCAGTGAGTCGAGGCAGACGAACACTGAAGCTTTCTTT.

The V call is TRBV4-3, the J call TRBJ1-6; 8 bases map to TRBD1. This CDR3 comprises 16 residues. V lost 0 bases, J lost 6 bases, and 4 bases stayed unmatched. Per the germline V gene, CDR1 is LGHNA and CDR2 is YSLEER. CDR3: CASSQDGTGSNSPLHF. The CDR3 DNA reads TGCGCCAGCAGCCAAGATGGGACAGGCTCTAATTCACCCCTCCACTTT.

The CDR3, as DNA: TGTGCCAGTAGTATTCTCGCAGGCTATAATTCACCCCTCCACTTT. This translates into CASSILAGYNSPLHF. The J gene is TRBJ1-6, the V gene TRBV19; D is unclear. The CDR3 is 15 amino acids. Germline V gene sequence: CDR1 LNHDA, CDR2 SQIVND (reference sequence). Trimming took 3 bases from V and 3 from J, leaving 9 bases between them. The variable domain in full, completed from reference TRBV19 and TRBJ1-6, reads DGGITQSPKYLFRKEGQNVTLSCEQNLNHDAMYWYRQDPGQGLRLIYYSQIVNDFQKGDIAEGYSVSREKKESFPLTVTSAQKNPTAFYLCASSILAGYNSPLHFGNGTRLTVT.

The chain is built from TRBV4-2 and TRBJ2-3; 16 bases are a match to TRBD2. Trimming took 0 bases from V and 3 from J; bases not matched to a gene: 3. The CDR3 loop spans 18 amino acids. Germline V gives CDR1 LGHNA, CDR2 YNFKEQ. CDR3 nucleotide sequence: TGTGCCAGCAGCCAAGAGGGACTAGCGGGGGGGTTAACAGATACGCAGTATTTT. Its protein product is CASSQEGLAGGLTDTQYF.

This chain uses TRBV11-2 with TRBJ2-7, with a possible D match to TRBD2 (5 bases). The germline V gene encodes CDR1 SGHAT and CDR2 FQNNGV. The V and J ends lost 5 bases and 7 bases respectively, with 15 bases between them. CDR3 size: 13 residues. The CDR3 region is CASSTEGFGEQYV. In DNA, the CDR3 is TGTGCCAGCAGCACCGAGGGTTTCGGGGAGCAGTACGTC.

The CDR3 reads CASSYWRGGTDTQYF. The CDR3 DNA is TGTGCCAGCAGTTACTGGCGGGGAGGCACAGATACGCAGTATTTT. The chain carries TRBV6-5 and TRBJ2-3, with TRBD2 as a possible D gene (6 bases). This CDR3 has 15 amino acids. Trimming removed 1 base from V and 1 base from J, with 9 bases in between. The germline V gene has CDR1 MNHEY and CDR2 SVGAGI.

The chain employs TRBV5-1 and TRBJ2-2; 8 bases are shared with TRBD1. Losses at the gene ends were 4 bases for V and 1 base for J; bases not matched to a gene: 6. The germline V gene encodes CDR1 SGHRS and CDR2 YFSETQ. This CDR3 contains 16 residues. The CDR3 DNA sequence: TGCGCCAGCAGCGGTGGGGGGACAGGGAACACCGGGGAGCTGTTTTTT. It is translated as CASSGGGTGNTGELFF.

The CDR3 reads CASRGGIEKLFF. CDR3 nucleotide sequence: TGTGCCAGCAGGGGAGGAATTGAAAAACTGTTTTTT. This chain uses TRBV27 with TRBJ1-4, with D uncertain. V lost 6 bases and J lost 7, with 9 bases in between. This CDR3 has 12 amino acids. The germline CDR1 and CDR2 sequences are MNHEY and SMNVEV (reference sequence).

The chain joins TRBV28 to TRBJ1-2, with unresolved D. This CDR3 region has 12 residues. V was shortened by 6 bases and J by 4 bases, with 9 bases between the two germline ends. The germline gives CDR1 MDHEN, CDR2 SYDVKM. The CDR3 sequence is CASSPQAYGYTF. As DNA, the CDR3 is TGTGCCAGCAGCCCGCAAGCCTATGGCTACACCTTC.

This clone was seen only once. The chain joins TRBV11-2 to TRBJ1-2; D may be TRBD1 (6 bases). There are 14 residues in the CDR3. Per the germline V gene, CDR1 is SGHAT and CDR2 is FQNNGV. Trimming removed 5 bases from V and 5 bases from J, with 15 bases in between. CDR3 nucleotides: TGTGCCAGCAGCACGTACAGGGAACCGTATGGCTACACCTTC. Encoded protein: CASSTYREPYGYTF. Variable domain in full (rest from reference TRBV11-2 and TRBJ1-2): EAGVAQSPRYKIIEKRQSVAFWCNPISGHATLYWYQQILGQGPKLLIQFQNNGVVDDSQLPKDRFSAERLKGVDSTLKIQPAKLEDSAVYLCASSTYREPYGYTFGSGTRLTVV.

This clone has just a few counts. V usage is TRBV2 and J usage is TRBJ1-2; D not certain. This CDR3 has 13 amino acids. Germline V gives CDR1 SNHLY, CDR2 FYNNEI. The germline V and J ends were trimmed by 4 bases and 4 bases, with 10 bases remaining between them. CDR3 region: CASSAILSYGYTF. CDR3 coding DNA: TGTGCCAGCAGTGCCATTCTTAGCTATGGCTACACCTTC.

This clone has a handful of counts. V gene TRBV7-2 combines with J gene TRBJ1-2; D perhaps matches TRBD1 (5 bases). CDR3 length: 14 residues. The germline gives CDR1 SGHTA, CDR2 FQGNSA. The V end lost 2 bases, the J end lost 2 bases, and 9 bases lay between the germline ends. The CDR3 nucleotides are TGTGCCAGCAGCTTATCCCCAGGGAACTATGGCTACACCTTC. Its protein is CASSLSPGNYGYTF.